This T cell receptor beta chain was documented in a study of T-cell memory formation after mild COVID-19. Study as a whole: There were largely donor-specific TCR clusters. Study observations and caveats: Memory sampled before infection contained some responding clones, suggesting cross-reactive memory joined. The CD4+ clones that contracted clustered mainly within CM and EM, and the CD8+ clones concentrated in EMRA.

This clonotype was detected ten times or more. The antigen is undetermined. CDR3 length: 15 residues. V lost 0 bases to trimming and J lost 4 bases, with 12 bases between them. The V gene's germline CDR1 is SGHRS and CDR2 YFSETQ. TCRdb used MiXCR to reprocess the 5' RACE reads, holding one entry per CDR3 protein. Altogether about 600,000 distinct CDR3 sequences are present, about 20% being singletons, with the ten largest covering approximately 8%. This chain joins TRBV5-1 and TRBJ2-3; TRBD1 or TRBD2 may be the D gene (5 bases each). The sequencing sample was made of PBMCs or a T cell subset sorted from them (not recorded which). This receptor was obtained from an adult woman who had mild COVID-19 (a few samples of this study predate the infection). Cell type and time point are not known. CDR3 sequence reads: CASSLVGVLPDTQYF. The CDR3 DNA reads as TGCGCCAGCAGCTTGGTGGGGGTCCTTCCAGATACGCAGTATTTT.